This T cell receptor (beta chain) came from a study of T cells in Graves' hyperthyroidism and ophthalmopathy. Researchers amplified the TCR beta CDR3 regions from RNA transcripts. The primer set for the first-round RT-PCR of the TCR CDR3 was HTBI. One entry per CDR3 protein, called by TCRdb with MiXCR from the multiplex PCR reads. Found here are about 520,000 distinct CDR3 sequences, approximately 25% of them singletons; the top ten hold around 11%. This clonotype was counted ten times or more. V dropped 3 bases and J dropped 6 bases, with 5 bases sitting between them. This CDR3 contains 12 residues. In germline, CDR1 is MDHEN, CDR2 SYDVKM.

The chain is built from TRBV28 and TRBJ2-2; no firm D call. The material sequenced was blood. The clonotype was recovered from a woman aged 30 to 39 with Graves' ophthalmopathy. CDR3 DNA: TGTGCCAGCAGTTTCTTTGCCGGGGAGCTGTTTTTT. This sequence encodes CASSFFAGELFF. Variable domain in full (rest from reference TRBV28 and TRBJ2-2): DVKVTQSSRYLVKRTGEKVFLECVQDMDHENMFWYRQDPGLGLRLIYFSYDVKMKEKGDIPEGYSVSREKKERFSLILESASTNQTSMYLCASSFFAGELFFGEGSRLTVL.